Following are 12 T cell receptor beta chains from one sample sequenced in a study of T cells in Graves' hyperthyroidism and ophthalmopathy. TCR beta CDR3 sequences were amplified from RNA transcripts. First-round RT-PCR of the TCR CDR3 relied on the HTBI primer set. TCRdb re-called the multiplex PCR reads with MiXCR, one entry per CDR3 protein. This repertoire shows a few hundred thousand distinct CDR3 sequences, approximately 44% found once; its top ten account for roughly 7.7%. The source material was peripheral blood or thyroid tissue (not recorded which). All receptors derive from a woman aged 18-35 years with Graves' hyperthyroidism.

This clonotype was seen repeatedly, ten times or more. The rearrangement links TRBV20-1 to TRBJ1-5; weak D call: TRBD1 (5 bases). There are 16 residues in the CDR3. Germline V gives CDR1 DFQATT, CDR2 SNEGSKA (reference sequence). The V end was cut by 3 bases, the J end by 4 bases, with 19 bases between. CDR3 sequence reads: CSASPATGRANQPQHF. CDR3 DNA sequence: TGCAGTGCTAGCCCTGCAACAGGTAGGGCAAATCAGCCCCAGCATTTT.

This clonotype showed up just once. This chain uses TRBV10-3 with TRBJ2-7, with 11 bases fitting TRBD2. Germline V gene data show CDR1 as ENHRY and CDR2 as SYGVKD. Trimming took 6 bases from V and 3 from J; bases not matched to a gene: 4. This CDR3 spans 14 amino acids. The CDR3 is CAIRVAGGDYEQYF. Here the CDR3 DNA reads TGTGCCATCAGGGTAGCGGGAGGGGACTACGAGCAGTACTTC.

This clonotype was recorded a few times. V usage is TRBV10-3 and J usage is TRBJ2-7; the D gene is possibly TRBD2 (6 bases). The J call may be in error: the DNA end matches TRBJ2-1 better. CDR3 length: 13 amino acids. Looked up from germline, CDR1 is ENHRY and CDR2 is SYGVKD. DNA for the CDR3: TGTGCCATCAGCGCGGAGGAGGGGAATGAGCAGTTCTTC. Translation: CAISAEEGNEQFF.

This clonotype was seen repeatedly, ten times or more. The genes are TRBV4-1 and TRBJ1-5, with D unresolved. The germline V and J ends were trimmed by 1 base and 0 bases, with 13 bases remaining between them. This CDR3 spans 17 amino acids. Germline V lookup: CDR1 MGHRA, CDR2 YSYEKL. The CDR3, as DNA: TGCGCCAGCAGCCAAGTGACCGCTTCCAATAGCAATCAGCCCCAGCATTTT. Translation: CASSQVTASNSNQPQHF.

This clonotype was observed at least ten times. The V gene is TRBV19, the J gene TRBJ1-2, with unresolved D. Trimming stripped 1 base from V and 0 bases from J, with 3 bases between. CDR3 length: 13 residues. From germline, CDR1 is LNHDA and CDR2 SQIVND (reference sequence). The CDR3 coding sequence is TGTGCCAGTAGTATAGCCACTAACTATGGCTACACCTTC. This gives the protein CASSIATNYGYTF.

At least ten counts were recorded for this clonotype. The chain has TRBV25-1 and TRBJ2-2; 9 bases agree with TRBD1. Germline V gives CDR1 MGHDK, CDR2 SYGVNS. V was pared by 6 bases and J by 4 bases, with 3 bases of the junction left unmatched. The CDR3 totals 14 residues. CDR3 nucleotide sequence: TGTGCCAGCAGGGGACAGGGCGGCACCGGGGAGCTGTTTTTT. As protein: CASRGQGGTGELFF.

There are many counts of this clonotype. This chain uses TRBV6-6 with TRBJ1-2; 10 bases align to TRBD1. Germline V gene lookup returns CDR1 MNHNY and CDR2 SVGAGI (reference sequence). The CDR3 spans 13 residues. The trim removed 9 bases at V and 7 bases at J, leaving 8 bases unmatched. CDR3 DNA sequence: TGTGCCAGTTCCGGGACAGGGGTATGTGGCTACACCTTC. As protein: CASSGTGVCGYTF.

In the case of this clonotype: A much larger clone is a single base away; this may be a read error. The chain uses TRBV5-5 and TRBJ2-3; D is unclear. The CDR3 length is 10 residues. Germline assignment: CDR1 SGHKS and CDR2 YYEKEE (reference sequence). CDR3 bases: TGTGCCTGCAGAAAGGATACGCAGTATTTT. Residues: CACRKDTQYF.

Comments on this clonotype: A much larger clone differs from this one at a single base, so this may be a read error. The chain recombines TRBV3-1 with TRBJ1-2; tentative D call: TRBD1 (6 bases). Germline V gene lookup returns CDR1 LGHDT and CDR2 YNNKEL (reference sequence). The CDR3 spans 14 residues. The CDR3 nucleotides are TGTACCAGCAGCCAAGTTAGGGGGAGCTCTGGCTACACCTTC. It codes for CTSSQVRGSSGYTF.

At least ten counts were recorded for this clonotype. The J gene is TRBJ2-7, the V gene TRBV4-2; maybe TRBD2 (5 bases). Germline V lookup: CDR1 LGHNA, CDR2 YNFKEQ. CDR3 length: 17 residues. Deletions cut 4 bases from V and 6 bases from J, with 25 bases between. The CDR3 region has the DNA TGTGCCAGCAGCCCAATCTCGCCGGACTCCACCTGGTTCGAGCAGTACTTC. Its protein product is CASSPISPDSTWFEQYF.

Many counts were recorded for this clonotype. V is TRBV2 and J is TRBJ1-2, with D hard to call. This CDR3 has 12 amino acids. Trimming pared 8 bases from V and 4 bases from J, leaving 11 bases between. Germline CDR1 and CDR2: SNHLY and FYNNEI. The CDR3 protein is CASAAGSYGYTF. CDR3 nucleotides: TGTGCCAGCGCCGCGGGTAGCTATGGCTACACCTTC.

This chain connects TRBV9 to TRBJ1-5; D not certain. The CDR3 loop spans 14 amino acids. Germline CDR1 reads SGDLS; CDR2 reads YYNGEE. DNA of the CDR3: TGTGCTAGAGCGGTTGGGGATAGCAATCAGCCCCAGCATTTT. This codes for CARAVGDSNQPQHF.